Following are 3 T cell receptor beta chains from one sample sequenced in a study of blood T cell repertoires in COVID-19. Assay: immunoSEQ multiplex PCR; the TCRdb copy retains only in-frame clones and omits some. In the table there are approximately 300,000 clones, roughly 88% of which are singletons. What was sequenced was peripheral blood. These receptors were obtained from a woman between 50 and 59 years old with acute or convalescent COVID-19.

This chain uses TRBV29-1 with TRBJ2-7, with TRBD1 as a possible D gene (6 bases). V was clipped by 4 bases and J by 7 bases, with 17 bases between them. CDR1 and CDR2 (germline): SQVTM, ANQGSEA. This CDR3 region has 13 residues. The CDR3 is CSVAGHILEEQYF. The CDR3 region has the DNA TGCAGCGTTGCGGGACACATCTTAGAGGAGCAGTACTTC.

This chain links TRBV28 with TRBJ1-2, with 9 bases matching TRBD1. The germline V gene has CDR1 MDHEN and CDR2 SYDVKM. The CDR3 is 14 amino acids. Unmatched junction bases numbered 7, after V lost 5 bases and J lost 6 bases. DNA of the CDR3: TGTGCCAGCAGTCACCGGGACAGGGTGCATGGCTACACCTTC. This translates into CASSHRDRVHGYTF.

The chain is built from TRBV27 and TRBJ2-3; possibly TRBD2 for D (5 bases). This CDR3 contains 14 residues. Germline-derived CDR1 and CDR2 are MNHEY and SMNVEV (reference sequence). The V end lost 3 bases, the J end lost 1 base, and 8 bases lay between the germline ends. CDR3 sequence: CASSFAAGTDTQYF. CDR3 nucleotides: TGTGCCAGCAGTTTCGCAGCGGGCACAGATACGCAGTATTTT.